These 8 T cell receptor beta chains were sequenced from one sample in a study of blood T cell repertoires in COVID-19. Repertoires were generated with immunoSEQ multiplex PCR, while TCRdb's copy carries only in-frame clones and drops some. The sample has 250,000 or so clones, roughly 90% seen once. The sequenced sample consisted of peripheral blood. The receptors shown here come from a woman between 40 and 50 years old who had recovered from COVID-19.

The chain combines TRBV28 with TRBJ2-1; 11 bases map to TRBD2. The junction had 7 bases not matched to a gene; V was cut back by 7 bases and J by 5 bases. This CDR3 has 15 residues. Germline loops: CDR1 MDHEN, CDR2 SYDVKM. CDR3: CASIELAGENNEQFF. In DNA form, the CDR3 reads TGTGCCAGCATCGAACTAGCGGGGGAAAACAATGAGCAGTTCTTC.

Comments on this clone: An end of the junction differs from the germline gene, which may be a read error. This chain uses TRBV7-9 with TRBJ2-7, with 8 positions matching TRBD1. The germline V gene has CDR1 SEHNR and CDR2 FQNEAQ (reference sequence). CDR3 length equals 12 residues. The CDR3 DNA follows: TGTGCCAGCAGCTTAGCGGGGACAGGCGAGGACTTC. Its translation: CASSLAGTGEDF.

The V call is TRBV3-1 (or the pseudogene TRBV3-2), the J call TRBJ1-3; no definite D call. The CDR3 length is 16 residues. From germline, CDR1 is LGHDT and CDR2 YNNKEL (reference sequence). Between the trimmed V and J ends, which lost 1 base and 7 bases, there was a span of 17 bases. The chain's CDR3 is CASSQGPGRAGNTIYF. The CDR3 bases are TGTGCCAGCAGCCAAGGACCAGGCCGGGCGGGGAACACCATATATTTT.

The V and J genes are TRBV5-1 and TRBJ2-2; a possible D gene is TRBD2 (6 bases). This CDR3 spans 16 amino acids. With 1 base removed from V and 1 base from J, the gap between germline ends came to 11 bases. CDR1 and CDR2 from the germline V gene are SGHRS and YFSETQ. CDR3 sequence: CASSLKGLWNTGELFF. CDR3 sequence (DNA): TGCGCCAGCAGCTTGAAAGGACTATGGAACACCGGGGAGCTGTTTTTT. Full variable domain (rest looked up from reference TRBV5-1 and TRBJ2-2): KAGVTQTPRYLIKTRGQQVTLSCSPISGHRSVSWYQQTPGQGLQFLFEYFSETQRNKGNFPGRFSGRQFSNSRSEMNVSTLELGDSALYLCASSLKGLWNTGELFFGEGSRLTVL.

This chain's CDR3 is CASSYSGDGYTF. The CDR3 nucleotides read TGTGCCAGCAGCTACAGCGGGGATGGCTACACCTTC. The genes are TRBV27 and TRBJ1-2; D gene ambiguous. V gave up 6 bases and J gave up 6 bases, with 11 bases separating them. The CDR3 covers 12 residues. The germline V gene encodes CDR1 MNHEY and CDR2 SMNVEV (reference sequence).

This clone has a handful of counts. Other DNA sequences in the sample encode the same CDR3. This chain links TRBV7-9 with TRBJ2-7; tentatively, D is TRBD2 (6 bases). The length of the CDR3 is 12 residues. Germline CDR1 SEHNR, CDR2 FQNEAQ (reference sequence). V shed 0 bases and J shed 6 bases, with 6 bases lying between them. CDR3 protein: CASSLAGGEQYF. CDR3 bases: TGTGCCAGCAGCTTAGCCGGGGGCGAGCAGTACTTC.

The V call is TRBV27, the J call TRBJ2-1; possible D gene TRBD2, 5 bases. Trimming stripped 2 bases from V and 4 bases from J, with 12 bases between. Germline CDR1 MNHEY, CDR2 SMNVEV (reference sequence). The CDR3 runs 15 residues. The CDR3 DNA reads TGTGCCAGCAGTTTAGCGGGTGTGGGGTACAATGAGCAGTTCTTC. Translating it yields CASSLAGVGYNEQFF.

The rearrangement links TRBV6-1 to TRBJ2-1; 12 bases match TRBD2. Germline V gives CDR1 MNHNS, CDR2 SASEGT. The trim removed 2 bases at V and 15 bases at J, leaving 14 bases unmatched. This CDR3 spans 16 amino acids. The CDR3 nucleotides are TGTGCCAGCAGTGAACGTCTAGCGGGAGGGTCCACGTCGGTGTTCTTC. Its translation is CASSERLAGGSTSVFF.